This paragraph reports one T cell receptor (beta chain). What this receptor recognizes is not known. No base quality information exists; no much larger clone differs at one position. TCR beta CDR3 regions were amplified from genomic DNA using the immunoSEQ hsTCRB kit. An Illumina HiSeq system was used to carry out high-throughput TRB CDR3 sequencing. On the authors' methods: Sequencing reads were analyzed with the immunoSEQ software, and nonproductive sequences with premature stops or frame-shifts were excluded. Clonality of the repertoire was calculated as one minus the Shannon entropy normalized by log2 of the number of unique productive sequences. The immuneACCESS repertoire file appears here via TCRdb, limited to in-frame rearrangements. These files lack a portion of the clones; in checked studies, under half of the deficit traces to unresolved V genes, and the cause of the others is not known. From that table come the V and J calls and clone size; the DNA was used to work out D and trimming. The sample includes 25,000 to 35,000 clones, with around 90% observed a single time. The ten largest clones take up 2.2% of the sample.

V loses 1 base of germline sequence and J loses 8 bases, and the interval between the two ends is 14 bases. The CDR3 runs 14 residues from the cysteine to the phenylalanine. Only the CDR3 DNA stays, 42 bases, in frame from base 1. Via the germline V gene, CDR1 is MGHRA and CDR2 YSYEKL. This entry belongs to a study of T cells in pancreatic ductal adenocarcinoma (dated by TCRdb to about 2017). For the study in its entirety: The work assessed suppressive cells as well as CD8+ T cells infiltrating resected pancreatic ductal adenocarcinoma, measuring their numbers, locations, and properties, in order to shed light on the adaptive T-cell response that occurs naturally.

General study outcomes and caveats: No significant difference in T-cell clonality was found between tumor and blood, with mean clonality of roughly 0.1 in tumors and 0.072 in blood. Comparisons of clonality between tumor and blood may be biased toward lower diversity because tumors are enriched in CD45RO+ effector T cells rather than naive T cells. Blood samples had more total productive templates and 7 to 10-fold more unique clonotypes than tumor samples. Since most people with pancreatic cancer show up with disease that cannot be operated on, the resected cohort was biased toward the minority who had early-stage disease.

The selected pancreatic ductal adenocarcinoma patients had received surgery without neoadjuvant therapy. Peripheral blood was collected in heparin tubes, and PBMCs were isolated by histopaque density gradient and cryopreserved in around 9.2% DMSO. Using the DNeasy Blood and Tissue Kit along with Proteinase K and RNase treatment, genomic DNA was extracted from more than five PBMC specimens and about nine flash-frozen tumor specimens. The chain is made from TRBV4-1 and TRBJ1-2; TRBD1 is a weak D gene call, 5 bases matching. This TCR was sampled from a human donor with pancreatic ductal adenocarcinoma. The sequencing sample was made of PBMCs. The DNA is as follows: TGCGCCAGCAGCCAAGTTTGGAGAAGGGACGGCTACACCTTC. Its protein product is CASSQVWRRDGYTF.